The next 6 T cell receptor beta chains were all read from a single sample in a study of cytomegalovirus exposure and HLA in healthy donors. PCR amplification relied on 60 Vbeta primers (plus 13 Jbeta primers). Method: immunoSEQ multiplex PCR; TCRdb's copy keeps in-frame clones and lacks some. Its clone listing holds about 170,000 clones. The specimen sequenced was PBMCs. The receptor source for this set is a woman aged 18-35 years in good health and CMV-seropositive.

The chain employs TRBV6-5 and TRBJ1-1, with a weak D call TRBD1 (5 bases). The CDR3 covers 12 residues. Germline-derived CDR1 and CDR2 are MNHEY and SVGAGI. Trimming pared 6 bases from V and 4 bases from J, leaving 9 bases between. The DNA of the CDR3 is TGTGCCAGCAGGGGGGGTAGCACTGAAGCTTTCTTT. This encodes CASRGGSTEAFF.

V gene TRBV2 combines with J gene TRBJ1-5, with a weak D call TRBD1 (5 bases). The CDR3 loop spans 13 amino acids. Germline CDR1 reads SNHLY; CDR2 reads FYNNEI. V lost 7 bases and J 3 bases, leaving 10 bases between the germline ends. The chain's CDR3 is CASKIQVNQPQHF. DNA of the CDR3: TGTGCCAGCAAAATACAGGTCAATCAGCCCCAGCATTTT.

The rearrangement links TRBV18 to TRBJ1-5; 8 bases align to TRBD1. The J segment lost 6 bases and the V segment lost 5 bases, leaving 6 bases of the junction unmatched. CDR3 length: 14 amino acids. Germline V gene sequence: CDR1 KGHSH, CDR2 LQKENI. CDR3 protein: CASSVQGAGQPQHF. The CDR3 DNA reads TGTGCCAGCTCAGTCCAGGGGGCGGGTCAGCCCCAGCATTTT.

This rearrangement joins TRBV4-2 to TRBJ1-2, with D possibly matching TRBD1 (6 bases). Looked up from germline, CDR1 is LGHNA and CDR2 is YNFKEQ. Trimming left V 0 bases short and J 2 bases short, with 10 bases between. The CDR3 spans 15 residues. The CDR3 nucleotides read TGTGCCAGCAGCCAAGATCAACAGGGAAACTATGGCTACACCTTC. This codes for CASSQDQQGNYGYTF.

The rearrangement joins TRBV4-3 to TRBJ2-5, with 13 bases identical to TRBD2. This CDR3 is built from 18 residues. After removal of 0 bases from V and 6 bases from J, the junction contained 10 bases not matched to a gene. Germline V gene data show CDR1 as LGHNA and CDR2 as YSLEER. CDR3 in DNA: TGCGCCAGCAGCCAAGATTGGTCGGGACTAGCGGGATTACAGACCCAGTACTTC. This translates into CASSQDWSGLAGLQTQYF.

The chain has TRBV4-2 and TRBJ2-3, with TRBD1 matching 8 bases. This CDR3 comprises 15 residues. V lost 4 bases to trimming and J lost 2 bases; unmatched junction nucleotides: 5. Germline loops: CDR1 LGHNA, CDR2 YNFKEQ. Written as DNA, the CDR3 is TGTGCCAGCAGCCTTATACAGGGGGACACAGATACGCAGTATTTT. Its protein product is CASSLIQGDTDTQYF.